The 21 T cell receptor beta chains below were found in one sample sequenced in a study of graft-versus-host responses after intestinal transplantation (dated by TCRdb to the early 2020s). The library was made by the immunoSEQ multiplex PCR assay. TCRdb limited this immuneACCESS table to in-frame rearrangements with V and J called. A share of clones is missing; checked studies link under half to unresolved V genes, and the rest is unexplained. The sample has under 55,000 clones on record, around nine tenths of them singletons. Jointly, the top ten make up 4% to 4.5% of the sample. This material consisted of PBMCs, taken 524 days after transplant. Receptors originate from a human patient who received an intestinal transplant, so some T cells may come from the graft donor.

V and J are TRBV20-1 and TRBJ1-4; possible D gene TRBD1, 6 bases. CDR3 length: 11 residues. The ends were cut back, 5 bases at V and 8 bases at J, with 9 bases in the middle. Germline V lookup: CDR1 DFQATT, CDR2 SNEGSKA (reference sequence). The CDR3 DNA follows: TGCAGTGCTCCTACAGGGGAAAAACTGTTTTTT. Translating gives CSAPTGEKLFF.

The chain couples TRBV28 to TRBJ2-7; perhaps TRBD2 as D (6 bases). Trimming removed 5 bases from V and 3 bases from J, with 14 bases in between. Germline CDR1 is MDHEN and CDR2 is SYDVKM. CDR3 length equals 14 residues. The CDR3: CASSPHGGIYEQYF. For the CDR3, the DNA is TGTGCCAGCAGTCCCCATGGGGGGATCTACGAGCAGTACTTC.

The sample holds one count of this clone. The chain carries TRBV21-1 and TRBJ2-7; the table's D gene call, TRBD2, was not cross checked with the DNA. TRBV21-1 is a pseudogene. The CDR3 totals 15 residues. For the CDR3, the DNA is TGTGCCAGCAGCAGCAGACTAGCGGGAGGACGGGAGCAGTACTTC. Translated, it gives CASSSRLAGGREQYF.

The chain recombines TRBV29-1 with TRBJ2-1; weak D call: TRBD2 (6 bases). The CDR3 has 14 residues. Trimming took 4 bases from V and 0 from J, leaving 10 bases between them. The germline gives CDR1 SQVTM, CDR2 ANQGSEA. CDR3: CSVGGTDSYNEQFF. In nucleotides, the CDR3 is TGCAGCGTTGGCGGGACCGACTCCTACAATGAGCAGTTCTTC.

The rearrangement uses TRBV11-2 and TRBJ2-7, with D perhaps TRBD1 or TRBD2 (6 bases each). Germline CDR1 is SGHAT and CDR2 is FQNNGV. The CDR3 covers 11 residues. The CDR3 region is CATGGPYEQYF. CDR3 in DNA: TGTGCGACCGGGGGCCCCTACGAGCAGTACTTC.

This chain uses TRBV29-1 with TRBJ2-1, with 10 bases lining up with TRBD2. CDR1 and CDR2 (germline): SQVTM, ANQGSEA. The CDR3 consists of 17 residues. J lost 7 bases, V lost 4 bases, and 16 bases had no gene match. The CDR3: CSVGKRDRSSGRNEQFF. CDR3 DNA sequence: TGCAGCGTTGGAAAACGAGATAGGTCTAGCGGGAGAAATGAGCAGTTCTTC.

The chain has TRBV4-3 and TRBJ2-7; D unresolved. There are 13 residues in the CDR3. CDR1 LGHNA and CDR2 YSLEER come from the germline V gene. V dropped 1 base and J dropped 3 bases, with 7 bases sitting between them. This chain's CDR3 is CASSQGTGYEQYF. The CDR3 DNA follows: TGCGCCAGCAGCCAAGGAACCGGCTACGAGCAGTACTTC.

The rearrangement uses TRBV27 and TRBJ2-1, with D perhaps TRBD1 (6 bases). Trimming removed 5 bases from V and 8 bases from J, with 19 bases in between. In germline, CDR1 is MNHEY, CDR2 SMNVEV (reference sequence). The CDR3 spans 15 residues. In DNA, the CDR3 is TGTGCCAGCAGTCCGGACAGTTTAGCTTCCGATGAGCAGTTCTTC. Protein product: CASSPDSLASDEQFF.

The chain joins TRBV6-5 to TRBJ2-1; possible D gene TRBD2, 5 bases. The CDR3 loop spans 13 amino acids. Trimming shortened V by 0 bases and J by 7 bases, and 7 bases separated the two germline ends. Germline values: CDR1 MNHEY, CDR2 SVGAGI. The CDR3 sequence: CASSYSSGNEQFF. CDR3 bases: TGTGCCAGCAGTTACTCCTCGGGAAATGAGCAGTTCTTC.

The rearrangement joins TRBV25-1 to TRBJ2-2; 8 bases agree with TRBD2. V was clipped by 4 bases and J by 3 bases; unmatched bases: 13. CDR1 and CDR2 from the germline V gene are MGHDK and SYGVNS. The CDR3 loop spans 18 amino acids. This CDR3 reads CASSGPDIAGRYTGELFF. The CDR3 region has the DNA TGTGCCAGCAGTGGGCCGGATATAGCGGGAAGGTACACCGGGGAGCTGTTTTTT.

The chain joins TRBV4-2 to TRBJ2-5; tentatively, D is TRBD2 (6 bases). From germline, CDR1 is LGHNA and CDR2 YNFKEQ. V was shortened by 3 bases and J by 5 bases, with 16 bases between the two germline ends. CDR3 size: 15 residues. Here the CDR3 reads CASSQAETSWETQYF. CDR3 sequence (DNA): TGTGCCAGCAGCCAGGCGGAAACTAGCTGGGAGACCCAGTACTTC.

The chain couples TRBV6-1 to TRBJ2-7, with D possibly TRBD1 on 6 matching bases. Between the trimmed V and J ends, which lost 6 bases and 1 base, there was a span of 13 bases. Germline CDR1 MNHNS, CDR2 SASEGT. The CDR3 contains 14 residues. CDR3 DNA sequence: TGTGCCAGCAGCGAACAGGGTACGTCCTACGAGCAGTACTTC. Encoded protein: CASSEQGTSYEQYF.

This clone was observed once. The V and J genes are TRBV10-3 and TRBJ2-3; TRBD2 might be the D (6 bases). The CDR3 runs to 17 residues. Trimming removed 5 bases at V and 0 bases at J, with 18 bases between. Germline V gene data show CDR1 as ENHRY and CDR2 as SYGVKD. CDR3 residues: CAISSYQEGTSTDTQYF. In DNA, the CDR3 is TGTGCCATCAGTAGCTACCAGGAGGGAACTAGCACAGATACGCAGTATTTT.

V usage is TRBV6-5 and J usage is TRBJ2-1; D could derive from TRBD1 or TRBD2 (5 bases each). CDR1 and CDR2 (germline): MNHEY, SVGAGI. This CDR3 spans 12 amino acids. The V and J ends lost 3 bases and 7 bases respectively, with 7 bases between them. The CDR3 region is CASSYGGNEQFF. The CDR3 nucleotides are TGTGCCAGCAGTTATGGGGGAAATGAGCAGTTCTTC.

The chain links TRBV5-8 to TRBJ2-1; TRBD1 aligns across 9 bases. Germline V CDR1 and CDR2: SGHTS, YDEGEE. The CDR3 extends over 16 amino acids. The junction had 5 bases not matched to a gene; V was cut back by 0 bases and J by 4 bases. The CDR3 DNA reads as TGTGCCAGCAGCTTGGATGGGACAGGGAATTACAATGAGCAGTTCTTC. Amino acid sequence: CASSLDGTGNYNEQFF.

This clone appeared once. The V gene is TRBV9, the J gene TRBJ2-5; the match to TRBD2 covers 9 bases. The CDR3 consists of 16 residues. The V gene end was trimmed by 1 base and the J gene end by 1 base; junction bases not matched to a gene: 5. Per germline, CDR1 SGDLS and CDR2 YYNGEE. The CDR3 DNA follows: TGTGCCAGCAGCGTATCTGGGACTAGCTTCCAAGAGACCCAGTACTTC. Translated, it gives CASSVSGTSFQETQYF.

V and J are TRBV13 and TRBJ2-7, with D possibly matching TRBD2 (5 bases). The V end lost 2 bases, the J end lost 4 bases, and 9 bases lay between the germline ends. The CDR3 consists of 13 residues. Germline CDR1 and CDR2: PRHDT and FYEKMQ (reference sequence). The CDR3 sequence: CASSLLRGYEQYF. The CDR3 DNA reads TGTGCCAGCAGCTTACTCAGAGGGTACGAGCAGTACTTC.

The rearrangement joins TRBV7-9 to TRBJ2-1, with a tentative D call TRBD1 (5 bases). This CDR3 contains 13 residues. The V and J ends lost 6 bases and 6 bases respectively, with 12 bases between them. Looked up from germline, CDR1 is SEHNR and CDR2 is FQNEAQ (reference sequence). CDR3 loop: CASSQGALNEQFF. The CDR3, as DNA: TGTGCCAGCAGTCAAGGGGCCCTCAATGAGCAGTTCTTC.

This chain links TRBV15 with TRBJ1-2; D call uncertain. There are 11 residues in the CDR3. The V gene lost 5 bases and the J gene lost 8 bases, with 9 bases spanning the gap. Germline CDR1 LNHNV, CDR2 YYDKDF (reference sequence). In DNA form, the CDR3 reads TGTGCCACCAGCCGATGGGGAGGCTACACCTTC. This sequence encodes CATSRWGGYTF.

The table lists this clone with a few counts. The V gene is TRBV28, the J gene TRBJ2-3, with 9 bases aligning to TRBD1. The ends lost 4 bases at V and 4 bases at J; junction bases unmatched: 3. Germline V gives CDR1 MDHEN, CDR2 SYDVKM. This CDR3 comprises 14 residues. The CDR3 nucleotides read TGTGCCAGCAGTTCTAGACAGGGGGCAGATACGCAGTATTTT. Translating it yields CASSSRQGADTQYF.

The gene calls are TRBV7-3 and TRBJ2-1; D is possibly TRBD1 or TRBD2 (5 bases each). This CDR3 region has 16 residues. Trimming cost V 3 bases and J 2 bases, with 14 bases left between them. Per germline, CDR1 SGHTA and CDR2 FQGTGA. The CDR3: CASSFGGPGPYNEQFF. The CDR3 nucleotides are TGTGCCAGCAGCTTCGGCGGGCCGGGGCCCTACAATGAGCAGTTCTTC.